Listed below are T cell receptor beta chains from one sample, sequenced in a study of breast tumors, draining lymph nodes, adjacent tissues. One entry per CDR3 protein results from TCRdb running MiXCR on the multiplex PCR reads. The repertoire holds about 170,000 distinct CDR3 sequences, with 33% as singletons. The source material was axillary lymph node tissue. The source of these receptors is a female donor with breast cancer. Some clones in this sample may be carry-over from other donors' samples. The CDR3 runs from the conserved cysteine through the conserved F or W. D genes are given only for firm matches. Not all rows give a size; the values are once, few, many and, for expanded clones, a class.

J	size	V	D	length	CDR3	DNA
TRBJ2-7	many	TRBV9	.	16	CASSVKRRGGLYEQYF	TGTGCCAGCAGCGTAAAACGACGGGGAGGCCTTTACGAGCAGTACTTC
TRBJ2-7	few	TRBV19	TRBD2	15	CASSTSGLGSHEQYF	TGTGCCAGTAGTACCTCCGGACTAGGAAGCCACGAGCAGTACTTC
TRBJ1-4	many	TRBV30	TRBD1	14	CAWGRGQGFEKLFF	TGTGCCTGGGGGAGGGGACAGGGTTTTGAAAAACTGTTTTTT
TRBJ1-2	.	TRBV5-1	TRBD1	14	CAGSDRGGHYGYTF	TGCGCCGGCAGTGACAGGGGGGGACATTACGGCTACACCTTC
TRBJ1-2	many	TRBV2	TRBD1	15	CASSPRTGGVYGYTF	TGTGCCAGCAGTCCGAGGACAGGAGGAGTCTATGGCTACACCTTC
TRBJ1-6	.	TRBV6-5	.	13	CASSYATGTPLHF	TGTGCCAGCAGTTACGCTACCGGGACACCCCTCCACTTT
TRBJ2-3	many	TRBV9	.	14	CASSVGSGTDTQYF	TGTGCCAGCAGCGTAGGTTCCGGCACAGATACGCAGTATTTT
TRBJ2-7	many	TRBV2	.	15	CASAESTGGAYEQYF	TGTGCCAGCGCCGAGTCCACGGGCGGGGCCTACGAGCAGTACTTC
TRBJ1-1	.	TRBV7-2	TRBD1	13	CASSLVWDRGAFF	TGTGCCAGCAGCTTAGTGTGGGACAGGGGAGCTTTCTTT
TRBJ2-7	many	TRBV5-1	.	16	CASSPGGALTAYEQYF	TGCGCCAGCAGCCCGGGTGGCGCGCTGACGGCCTACGAGCAGTACTTC
TRBJ2-4	once	TRBV7-4	TRBD2	16	CASSLEAGGAKNVQYF	TGTGCCAGCAGCTTAGAAGCGGGAGGAGCCAAAAACGTTCAGTACTTC